This record looks at one TCR beta chain sequence and its context. This entry is derived from a study of blood T cell repertoires in COVID-19. The data were produced by immunoSEQ multiplex PCR, yet TCRdb's version contains in-frame clones alone and is incomplete. The table lists roughly 140,000 clones, 84% of them singletons. V lost 2 bases to trimming and J lost 6 bases, with 4 bases between them. The CDR3 has 10 residues. Germline V gene sequence: CDR1 DFQATT, CDR2 SNEGSKA (reference sequence). The clonotype was recovered from a woman between 50 and 59 years old who had been exposed to COVID-19. Source material: PBMCs or T cells enriched from blood (not recorded which). This chain joins TRBV20-1 and TRBJ1-2; no clear D. The CDR3 spells CSARQNGYTF. In DNA form, the CDR3 reads TGCAGTGCTAGACAAAATGGCTACACCTTC.